Below are 5 T cell receptor beta chains sequenced from a single sample in a study of tumor-infiltrating lymphocytes in primary liver carcinoma. The authors made TCR beta cDNA from 400 to 600 ng total RNA with a constant-region primer. Libraries for TCR beta were built through three nested multiplex PCR rounds, which together made up a slightly modified ARM-PCR procedure. For around 11 cycles apiece, the opening two PCR rounds ran with TRBV1-TRBV30 forward primers and a C-beta reverse primer. Using its own MiXCR run on the multiplex PCR reads, TCRdb lists one record per CDR3 protein. This table holds around 40,000 distinct CDR3 sequences, approximately 70% found once. Unsorted bulk tissue of roughly 18-31 mg yielded co-extracted RNA and DNA. The sample comprised liver tumor tissue from sampling region 2. This sample's subset: tumor region T2, inferior pole. The receptors shown here come from a man in his forties or fifties with primary liver carcinoma and hepatitis B virus infection.

With respect to this clonotype: The germline gene is not matched at one end of the junction; a read error may be the cause. The chain has TRBV12-3 or TRBV12-4 and TRBJ1-3; no clear D. This CDR3 has 11 residues. This CDR3 reads CTSSPWNTIYF. The CDR3 DNA reads as TGTACCAGCAGTCCCTGGAACACCATATATTTT.

On this clonotype: At one of its ends the junction is not consistent with the germline gene, which may arise from a read error. The chain is built from TRBV14 and TRBJ2-1; D is possibly TRBD1 (6 bases). The CDR3 consists of 15 residues. Germline-derived CDR1 and CDR2 are SGHDN and FVKESK. DNA for the CDR3: TGTGCCAGCAGCCAAGTTCGAGCAGGGGACATTGAGCAGCTCTTC. Its translation: CASSQVRAGDIEQLF. Using reference TRBV14 and TRBJ2-1 for the parts outside the CDR3, the full variable domain is EAGVTQFPSHSVIEKGQTVTLRCDPISGHDNLYWYRRVMGKEIKFLLHFVKESKQDESGMPNNRFLAERTGGTYSTLKVQPAELEDSGVYFCASSQVRAGDIEQLFGPGTRLTVL.

For this clonotype: A read error may produce the germline difference seen at one junction end. The chain couples TRBV19 to TRBJ1-1; 8 nucleotides line up with TRBD1. The CDR3 extends over 13 amino acids. The V gene's germline CDR1 is LNHDA and CDR2 SQIVND (reference sequence). The CDR3: CTNRDRRDTEALF. The CDR3 region has the DNA TGTACCAATAGGGACAGGCGAGACACTGAAGCTCTCTTT.

This clonotype was seen ten or more times. This rearrangement joins TRBV9 to TRBJ1-2; tentatively, D is TRBD1 (5 bases). CDR3 size: 14 residues. Germline V gene lookup returns CDR1 SGDLS and CDR2 YYNGEE. V lost 1 base and J lost 9, with 16 bases in between. The DNA for the CDR3 is TGTGCCAGCAGCGTATTAGGGGAAGCCACCAGCTACACCTTC. Its translation is CASSVLGEATSYTF.

To note about this clonotype: Its ends do not fully match the called genes, so a read error is possible. V is TRBV5-4 and J is TRBJ2-7; 12 bases fit TRBD2. CDR3 size: 14 residues. Germline V gives CDR1 SGHNT, CDR2 YYREEE (reference sequence). The CDR3 here is CASSLGLAGDEQYF. CDR3 nucleotide sequence: TGTGCCAGCAGCTTGGGACTAGCGGGAGACGAACAGTACTTC. Using reference TRBV5-4 and TRBJ2-7 for the parts outside the CDR3, the full variable domain is ETGVTQSPTHLIKTRGQQVTLRCSSQSGHNTVSWYQQALGQGPQFIFQYYREEENGRGNFPPRFSGLQFPNYSSELNVNALELDDSALYLCASSLGLAGDEQYFGPGTRLTVT.